The 7 T cell receptor beta chains below were found in one sample sequenced in a study of cytotoxic CD8 clonotypes in ibrutinib-treated CLL. TCRdb's table, derived via immunoSEQ multiplex PCR, lists solely in-frame clones and lacks some. Of over 130,000 clones in the sample, 70% to 90% are singletons; the top ten hold 6% to 9.5%. Source: PBMCs, taken after 36 months of ibrutinib treatment. The receptors come from a human donor with chronic lymphocytic leukemia.

The chain links TRBV6-5 to TRBJ2-7, with a tentative D call TRBD1 (6 bases). V lost 1 base, J lost 3 bases, and 10 bases lay in between. This CDR3 comprises 14 residues. The germline CDR1 and CDR2 sequences are MNHEY and SVGAGI. CDR3 in DNA: TGTGCCAGCAGTTACTTGTCAGGGGACTACGAGCAGTACTTC. Translated, it gives CASSYLSGDYEQYF.

This clone was counted only a few times. V is TRBV7-9 and J is TRBJ2-7; 8 bases align to TRBD2. CDR3 size: 17 residues. With 5 bases clipped from V and 0 bases from J, the junction kept 12 bases outside the gene matches. Germline loops: CDR1 SEHNR, CDR2 FQNEAQ (reference sequence). The CDR3 is CASSVGDGGRSSYEQYF. CDR3 nucleotides: TGTGCCAGCAGCGTAGGGGACGGCGGGAGGTCCTCCTACGAGCAGTACTTC.

V and J are TRBV4-1 and TRBJ2-1, with 10 bases fitting TRBD1. Germline V gene sequence: CDR1 MGHRA, CDR2 YSYEKL. The ends lost 0 bases at V and 3 bases at J; junction bases unmatched: 2. The CDR3 covers 16 residues. The CDR3 DNA reads as TGCGCCAGCAGCCAAGAAAGGACAGGGGGCTACAATGAGCAGTTCTTC. As protein: CASSQERTGGYNEQFF.

This sequence joins TRBV5-1 and TRBJ2-5, with a possible D match to TRBD1 (6 bases). Trimming shortened V by 5 bases and J by 5 bases, and 13 bases separated the two germline ends. The CDR3 sequence is 13 residues long. Germline CDR1 reads SGHRS; CDR2 reads YFSETQ. CDR3 in DNA: TGCGCCAGCAGTCAGGGGATGAGCGAGACCCAGTACTTC. Translation gives CASSQGMSETQYF.

DNA of the CDR3: TGTGCCAGTACGGGACAGACCAAAAACATTCAGTACTTC. This gives the protein CASTGQTKNIQYF. The rearrangement joins TRBV19 to TRBJ2-4, with 7 bases lining up with TRBD1. Germline assignment: CDR1 LNHDA and CDR2 SQIVND (reference sequence). This CDR3 comprises 13 residues. J gave up 2 bases and V 7 bases, and 2 bases lay outside the gene matches. Combining the CDR3 with reference TRBV19 and TRBJ2-4 gives the whole variable domain DGGITQSPKYLFRKEGQNVTLSCEQNLNHDAMYWYRQDPGQGLRLIYYSQIVNDFQKGDIAEGYSVSREKKESFPLTVTSAQKNPTAFYLCASTGQTKNIQYFGAGTRLSVL.

The chain joins TRBV19 to TRBJ2-7; D is undetermined. Germline V CDR1 and CDR2: LNHDA, SQIVND (reference sequence). The CDR3 extends over 12 amino acids. Trimming stripped 7 bases from V and 6 bases from J, with 13 bases between. The CDR3 DNA reads as TGTGCCAGTAAAAACGCCCTGGGCGAGCAGTACTTC. Its protein product is CASKNALGEQYF.

The V and J genes are TRBV5-1 and TRBJ2-3, with 7 bases that match TRBD1. CDR3 size: 15 residues. Germline trimming cut 4 bases from V and 2 bases from J; bases unmatched to any gene: 7. From germline, CDR1 is SGHRS and CDR2 YFSETQ. CDR3 in amino acids: CASSKGQPDTDTQYF. The CDR3 bases are TGCGCCAGCAGCAAGGGACAGCCTGACACAGATACGCAGTATTTT.